These 24 T cell receptor beta chains were sequenced from one sample in a study of identical twins. TCRdb reanalysed the 5' RACE reads using MiXCR and keeps one entry per CDR3 protein. The table lists under 400,000 distinct CDR3 sequences, 7% to 9.5% of them singletons, with roughly 8.7% in the top ten. The sequenced sample was naive T cells sorted from blood. The origin of the receptors is a woman aged 45-59 years in good health.

This clonotype has a count of ten or more. This sequence joins TRBV28 and TRBJ2-1, with a weak D call TRBD2 (6 bases). V lost 6 bases and J lost 2, with 11 bases in between. The CDR3 is 14 residues long. CDR1 MDHEN and CDR2 SYDVKM come from the germline V gene. The CDR3 coding sequence is TGTGCCAGCAGAAGGGACTCAGCCTACAATGAGCAGTTCTTC. Its protein is CASRRDSAYNEQFF. The whole variable domain, filled in from reference TRBV28 and TRBJ2-1, reads DVKVTQSSRYLVKRTGEKVFLECVQDMDHENMFWYRQDPGLGLRLIYFSYDVKMKEKGDIPEGYSVSREKKERFSLILESASTNQTSMYLCASRRDSAYNEQFFGPGTRLTVL.

This clonotype occurred many times. This chain uses TRBV14 with TRBJ1-4; 8 bases fit TRBD1. The germline gives CDR1 SGHDN, CDR2 FVKESK. J lost 8 bases, V lost 1 base, and 6 bases had no gene match. The CDR3 loop spans 15 amino acids. The CDR3 DNA sequence: TGTGCCAGCAGCCAAGCCGCGTACAGGGGGGAAAAACTGTTTTTT. It codes for CASSQAAYRGEKLFF. Full variable domain (remainder filled in from reference TRBV14 and TRBJ1-4): EAGVTQFPSHSVIEKGQTVTLRCDPISGHDNLYWYRRVMGKEIKFLLHFVKESKQDESGMPNNRFLAERTGGTYSTLKVQPAELEDSGVYFCASSQAAYRGEKLFFGSGTQLSVL.

The chain couples TRBV14 to TRBJ2-2; no definite D call. Trimming pared 0 bases from V and 1 base from J, leaving 18 bases between. Germline values: CDR1 SGHDN, CDR2 FVKESK. The CDR3 is made up of 19 amino acids. The chain's CDR3 is CASSQEEPSNRVNTGELFF. CDR3 nucleotides: TGTGCCAGCAGCCAAGAAGAGCCATCTAACCGAGTGAACACCGGGGAGCTGTTTTTT.

This clonotype was observed a few times. The V gene is TRBV20-1, the J gene TRBJ2-1; 7 positions agree with TRBD1. With 0 bases clipped from V and 4 bases from J, the junction kept 6 bases outside the gene matches. Germline lookup yields CDR1 DFQATT and CDR2 SNEGSKA (reference sequence). The CDR3 is 15 amino acids. The CDR3 here is CSAREGAGGYNEQFF. The CDR3, as DNA: TGCAGTGCTAGAGAAGGGGCAGGGGGTTACAATGAGCAGTTCTTC.

This clonotype was seen repeatedly, ten times or more. This chain joins TRBV11-3 and TRBJ1-1, with 8 bases matching TRBD1. CDR1 is SGHNT, CDR2 YENEEA, per germline. V lost 1 base to trimming and J lost 2 bases; unmatched junction nucleotides: 3. The CDR3 extends over 15 amino acids. CDR3 in amino acids: CASSLGQGANTEAFF. The CDR3 bases are TGTGCCAGCAGCTTAGGCCAGGGGGCAAACACTGAAGCTTTCTTT.

This clonotype was recorded once. V is TRBV19 and J is TRBJ2-5; D unresolved. The ends were cut back, 3 bases at V and 2 bases at J, with 13 bases in the middle. Germline CDR1 and CDR2: LNHDA and SQIVND (reference sequence). This CDR3 comprises 15 residues. The CDR3 reads CASSIGVTEQETQYF. The CDR3 nucleotides read TGTGCCAGTAGTATTGGCGTAACCGAACAAGAGACCCAGTACTTC.

This clonotype came up a few times. The chain has TRBV6-5 and TRBJ2-2; TRBD2 might be the D (5 bases). The V and J ends lost 0 bases and 5 bases respectively, with 16 bases between them. The CDR3 runs to 17 residues. From germline, CDR1 is MNHEY and CDR2 SVGAGI. DNA for the CDR3: TGTGCCAGCAGTTACTCGTCTCTCGGGATTGTGACCGGGGAGCTGTTTTTT. As protein: CASSYSSLGIVTGELFF.

This clonotype has a count of ten or more. The genes are TRBV12-3 or TRBV12-4 and TRBJ2-1; TRBD1 might be the D (5 bases). The CDR3 length is 11 residues. Trimming removed 7 bases from V and 9 bases from J, with 10 bases in between. DNA for the CDR3: TGTGCCAGCACTGCAAGGGGTGAGCAGTTCTTC. It codes for CASTARGEQFF.

There are many counts of this clonotype. The genes are TRBV25-1 and TRBJ1-5; D is unresolved. Germline CDR1 is MGHDK and CDR2 is SYGVNS. CDR3 length: 14 amino acids. The V and J ends lost 3 bases and 4 bases respectively, with 10 bases between them. The CDR3 sequence: CASSEIFRNQPQHF. The CDR3 bases are TGTGCCAGCAGTGAGATCTTCAGAAATCAGCCCCAGCATTTT.

The V call is TRBV12-3 or TRBV12-4, the J call TRBJ1-1; no reliable D call. V gave up 2 bases and J gave up 6 bases, with 10 bases separating them. This CDR3 has 13 amino acids. For the CDR3, the DNA is TGTGCCAGCAGTTTAATCGCCCGGGCTGAAGCTTTCTTT. It encodes CASSLIARAEAFF.

Only a few counts were recorded for this clonotype. V usage is TRBV5-5 and J usage is TRBJ1-1; possible D gene TRBD1, 6 bases. Between the trimmed V and J ends, which lost 2 bases and 4 bases, there was a span of 12 bases. This CDR3 is built from 14 residues. Germline values: CDR1 SGHKS, CDR2 YYEKEE (reference sequence). CDR3 sequence: CASSFLRGVTEAFF. CDR3 bases: TGTGCCAGCAGCTTTCTCAGGGGAGTCACTGAAGCTTTCTTT.

Only a few counts were recorded for this clonotype. One end of the junction is discordant with germline, which a read error may explain. The rearrangement uses TRBV19 and TRBJ1-1; no clear D. Germline assignment: CDR1 LNHDA and CDR2 SQIVND (reference sequence). CDR3 length: 13 amino acids. CDR3 sequence (DNA): TGTGCCAGTAGTCCGTCAGTGAACACGGAAGCTTTCTTT. This encodes CASSPSVNTEAFF.

The V and J genes are TRBV19 and TRBJ2-1, with D unresolved. Germline V lookup: CDR1 LNHDA, CDR2 SQIVND (reference sequence). This CDR3 region has 11 residues. V lost 2 bases, J lost 9 bases, and 5 bases lay in between. The chain's CDR3 is CASSILGEQFF. The CDR3 nucleotides read TGTGCCAGTAGTATACTCGGTGAGCAGTTCTTC.

DNA for the CDR3: TGTGCCAGCAGTTGGGACAGGGGGCGAGGAGAGCAGTACGTC. It codes for CASSWDRGRGEQYV. The V gene is TRBV6-2 or TRBV6-3, the J gene TRBJ2-7; 12 nucleotides agree with TRBD1. From germline, CDR1 is MNHEY and CDR2 SVGEGT. Trimming cost V 4 bases and J 7 bases; bases outside gene matches: 5. The CDR3 sequence is 14 residues long.

This clonotype was recorded a few times. The chain is built from TRBV24-1 and TRBJ2-3; D is unclear. Germline V CDR1 and CDR2: KGHDR, SFDVKD. CDR3 length: 11 amino acids. Trimming took off 6 bases at V and 5 bases at J, with 5 bases between the two ends. The DNA of the CDR3 is TGTGCCACCAGTTCCGTAGATACGCAGTATTTT. This codes for CATSSVDTQYF.

Only a few counts were recorded for this clonotype. This chain links TRBV7-9 with TRBJ2-7, with 8 bases aligning to TRBD2. The CDR3 is 15 residues long. Germline trimming cut 3 bases from V and 1 base from J; bases unmatched to any gene: 5. CDR1 is SEHNR and CDR2 is FQNEAQ in the germline V gene (reference sequence). CDR3 in amino acids: CASSFLREASYEQYF. DNA for the CDR3: TGTGCCAGCAGCTTTCTGCGGGAGGCATCCTACGAGCAGTACTTC.

The table lists this clonotype with a few counts. In DNA form, the CDR3 reads TGTGCCACCAGCAGAGATGCAGGGTACTACGAGCAGTACTTC. This encodes CATSRDAGYYEQYF. The chain joins TRBV15 to TRBJ2-7; a weak D match, TRBD1 (5 bases). Germline values: CDR1 LNHNV, CDR2 YYDKDF (reference sequence). The CDR3 extends over 14 amino acids. Between the trimmed V and J ends, which lost 0 bases and 3 bases, there was a span of 9 bases.

V and J are TRBV29-1 and TRBJ2-5, with 7 bases aligning to TRBD2. Germline trimming cut 4 bases from V and 4 bases from J; bases unmatched to any gene: 6. This CDR3 is 13 amino acids long. Germline-derived CDR1 and CDR2 are SQVTM and ANQGSEA. In DNA, the CDR3 is TGCAGCGTTGCGAGGGGAGGGTTAGAGACCCAGTACTTC. This gives the protein CSVARGGLETQYF.

This clonotype was counted between two and nine times. The genes are TRBV20-1 and TRBJ1-5, with 8 bases identical to TRBD1. CDR3 size: 15 residues. From germline, CDR1 is DFQATT and CDR2 SNEGSKA (reference sequence). V shed 7 bases, J shed 0 bases, and the junction held 8 bases outside the gene matches. Here the CDR3 reads CSVVQGVGSNQPQHF. DNA of the CDR3: TGCAGTGTTGTACAGGGGGTTGGTAGCAATCAGCCCCAGCATTTT.

This clonotype was picked up many times. The V call is TRBV12-3 or TRBV12-4, the J call TRBJ2-5; D unresolved. V dropped 8 bases and J dropped 4 bases, with 5 bases sitting between them. The CDR3 length is 10 residues. The CDR3 protein is CASARETQYF. Here the CDR3 DNA reads TGTGCCAGCGCTAGAGAGACCCAGTACTTC.

The chain is built from TRBV12-3 or TRBV12-4 and TRBJ1-1; D is uncertain. Between the trimmed V and J ends, which lost 6 bases and 5 bases, there was a span of 7 bases. This CDR3 region has 11 residues. The CDR3 spells CASSEPTEAFF. The CDR3 coding sequence is TGTGCCAGCAGCGAACCGACTGAAGCTTTCTTT.

The rearrangement joins TRBV11-1 to TRBJ2-1; D is uncertain. Trimming pared 6 bases from V and 7 bases from J, leaving 13 bases between. The V gene's germline CDR1 is SGHAT and CDR2 FQDESV (reference sequence). The CDR3 extends over 13 amino acids. Here the CDR3 reads CASSPTLRNEQFF. As DNA, the CDR3 is TGTGCCAGCAGTCCGACTCTGCGAAATGAGCAGTTCTTC. The whole variable domain, filled in from reference TRBV11-1 and TRBJ2-1, reads EAEVAQSPRYKITEKSQAVAFWCDPISGHATLYWYRQILGQGPELLVQFQDESVVDDSQLPKDRFSAERLKGVDSTLKIQPAELGDSAMYLCASSPTLRNEQFFGPGTRLTVL.

This clonotype was counted a few times. The chain carries TRBV5-1 and TRBJ2-2; D is ambiguous. CDR3 length equals 14 residues. V lost 0 bases to trimming and J lost 10 bases, with 13 bases between them. CDR1 SGHRS and CDR2 YFSETQ come from the germline V gene. CDR3 region: CASSLEGEYEELFF. The CDR3 DNA is TGCGCCAGCAGCTTGGAGGGCGAATACGAGGAGCTGTTTTTT.

The rearrangement links TRBV5-1 to TRBJ1-5; D not certain. Trimming shortened V by 0 bases and J by 4 bases, and 11 bases separated the two germline ends. This CDR3 is built from 15 residues. Looked up from germline, CDR1 is SGHRS and CDR2 is YFSETQ. The CDR3 here is CASSLAIVGNQPQHF. CDR3 sequence (DNA): TGCGCCAGCAGCTTGGCCATCGTGGGTAATCAGCCCCAGCATTTT.